This record concerns one T cell receptor (beta chain) sequence. What this receptor recognizes is not known. No base-level quality is on record; no much larger clone is a single base apart. This specimen belongs to a study of blood T cell repertoires in COVID-19 (TCRdb year 2020). In the study overall: Samples from collaborators originated in the United States, Italy and Spain and spanned both the acute and convalescent phases of COVID-19. The samples were drawn from two sources: the first 160 participants of the ongoing ImmuneRACE study, and fewer than 1,500 subjects contributed by 6 global collaborators. Deeply sampled blood TCRbeta repertoires from subjects exposed to, actively infected with, or recovered from COVID-19 were included in the dataset. The material from the prospective study consisted of cDNA or gDNA derived from T cells, B-cell-depleted T cells, or PBMCs. The sample metadata nearly always contained a de-identified subject ID, COVID-19 status, age in years and sex. HLA class I and class II types, where available, came from metadata supplied by the sample provider rather than from assay-based typing. The repertoires were released in a freely available public database intended as a resource for research on the immune response to SARS-CoV-2. The paper's findings and limits, for the study overall: The quantity of clinical and demographic metadata differed by source and by participant and was supplied without curation.

TCRbeta CDR3 regions were amplified from genomic DNA by means of the immunoSEQ Assay, a bias-controlled multiplex PCR. The authors' pipeline ran thus. Nucleated cell counts per sample were estimated from amplification of reference gene primers within the assay. To quantify the absolute abundance of each unique TCRbeta CDR3 rearrangement, sequence reads were collapsed and filtered. For each sample, productive Simpson clonality was calculated as the square root of Simpson's diversity index over productive rearrangements. The source is immuneACCESS, and TCRdb retained only in-frame sequences with V and J called. Part of the clones is not carried over; for the studies checked, unresolved V genes explain less than half of this, and the remainder is unexplained. That table furnishes V, J and clone size, whereas the DNA furnished D and trimming. In this sample the table shows around 110,000 clones, about four fifths of which occur a single time. 3% to 4.5% of the sample is in the top ten clones.

In the prospective study, participants were roughly 18 to 100 years old, resided in about 25 geographic areas of the United States, and were enrolled through a virtual design. In the prospective study, cohorts were assigned on the basis of participant-reported clinical history obtained from a screening survey and a study questionnaire. ImmuneRACE Cohort 3 recovered participants were defined by two consecutive negative NP/OP PCR tests, healthcare professional clearance, or symptom resolution. In the prospective study, whole blood, serum and a nasopharyngeal or oropharyngeal swab were collected from each participant by mobile phlebotomists. Additional blood draws and questionnaires over an approximately 2-month period could optionally be provided by prospective study participants. Before DNA extraction, prospective study blood samples were shipped either frozen or at room temperature. This clonotype originated in a woman in her 30s who had recovered from COVID-19. Input material: PBMCs or T cells enriched from blood (not recorded which).

Read as DNA, the sequence is TGCGCCAGCAGCCAAGAAGCAGGGGAAAGCTACGAGCAGTACTTC. The translation is CASSQEAGESYEQYF. The rearrangement combines TRBV4-3 with TRBJ2-7; D gene: possibly TRBD1, on 6 matching bases. From the cysteine through the phenylalanine, the CDR3 covers 15 amino acids. The only DNA kept is the CDR3, 45 bases in frame from the first base. Trimming takes 0 bases from V and 3 bases from J, and the germline ends sit 12 bases apart. Sequences LGHNA (CDR1) and YSLEER (CDR2) are obtained from the germline V gene.